The clone carrying this T cell receptor (beta chain) has just a few counts. The sample originates from a study of blood T cell repertoires in COVID-19. J gave up 7 bases and V 4 bases, and 3 bases lay outside the gene matches. The CDR3 has 14 residues. Germline loops: CDR1 MGHRA, CDR2 YSYEKL. The assay was immunoSEQ multiplex PCR, and TCRdb's table has in-frame clones only and misses some. The sample gives approximately 280,000 clones, approximately 86% of which show up once; 9% to 9.5% is in the top ten. The J gene is TRBJ1-5, the V gene TRBV4-1; 11 nucleotides match TRBD1. The sequence was collected from a man aged 18 to 29 with active or convalescent COVID-19. The sample consisted of peripheral blood. Written as DNA, the CDR3 is TGCGCCAGCAGCCCCCGGGACAGGGGGCAGCCCCAGCATTTT. It encodes CASSPRDRGQPQHF.